The source of this T cell receptor beta chain is a study of blood T cell repertoires in COVID-19. This CDR3 is 16 amino acids long. V lost 4 bases to trimming and J lost 2 bases, with 18 bases between them. CDR1 SGHRS and CDR2 YFSETQ come from the germline V gene. This clone was observed once. The authors' processing: Estimation of nucleated cell counts was performed using reference gene primer amplification. The protocol was immunoSEQ multiplex PCR, while the TCRdb copy is restricted to in-frame clones and leaves out a portion. That table gives V, J and clone size, and the DNA gave D and trimming. The table has roughly 230,000 clones, around 83% seen once.

The genes are TRBV5-1 and TRBJ1-2; D is perhaps TRBD1 (6 bases). Sequencing was carried out using peripheral blood. This receptor was taken from a man aged 40-50 years with active or convalescent COVID-19. DNA for the CDR3: TGCGCCAGCAGCCAGGGCCTGGACAGAACGAACTATGGCTACACCTTC. Translation: CASSQGLDRTNYGYTF. Combining the CDR3 with reference TRBV5-1 and TRBJ1-2 gives the whole variable domain KAGVTQTPRYLIKTRGQQVTLSCSPISGHRSVSWYQQTPGQGLQFLFEYFSETQRNKGNFPGRFSGRQFSNSRSEMNVSTLELGDSALYLCASSQGLDRTNYGYTFGSGTRLTVV.